This T cell receptor (beta chain) is from a study of identical twins. Study-level results: Conclusions came from cross-sectional statistical analysis, not from following the same donors.

This clonotype was observed a few times. Its matching antigen is unknown. This CDR3 has 15 residues. Trimming took 10 bases from V and 1 from J, leaving 17 bases between them. Germline V gene data show CDR1 as LNHDA and CDR2 as SQIVND (reference sequence). TCRdb itself ran the 5' RACE reads through MiXCR, one entry per CDR3 protein. The repertoire holds some 1,700,000 distinct CDR3 sequences, about 31% seen once, with about 0.27% in the top ten. Each donor was a healthy Caucasian. The TCR was taken from a newborn girl in good health. This chain links TRBV19 with TRBJ2-1; TRBD1 is a possible D gene (6 bases). The sample comprised cord blood. The CDR3 sequence is CATLTDRPSYNEQFF. The CDR3 DNA reads as TGTGCCACCCTGACGGACAGACCGTCCTACAATGAGCAGTTCTTC.